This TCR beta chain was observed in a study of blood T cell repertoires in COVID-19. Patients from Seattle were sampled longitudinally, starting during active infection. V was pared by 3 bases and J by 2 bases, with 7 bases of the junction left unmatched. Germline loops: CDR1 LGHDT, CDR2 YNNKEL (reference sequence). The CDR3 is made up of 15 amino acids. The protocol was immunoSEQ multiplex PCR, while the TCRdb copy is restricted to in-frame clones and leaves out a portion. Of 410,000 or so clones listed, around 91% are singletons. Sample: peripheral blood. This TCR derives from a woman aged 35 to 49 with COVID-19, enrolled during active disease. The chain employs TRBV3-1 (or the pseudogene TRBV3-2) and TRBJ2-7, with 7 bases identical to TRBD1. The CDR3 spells CASSHRQGMTYEQYF. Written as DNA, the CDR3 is TGTGCCAGCAGCCACCGACAGGGTATGACCTACGAGCAGTACTTC.